This T cell receptor beta chain was identified in a study of T-cell reconstitution after alpha-beta-depleted transplantation in children. Study-level findings and limits: Diversity and T-cell counts at one year after transplant derived mostly from new T cells. Surviving recipient T cells and thymic progenitors underlay high day-60 TCRbeta diversity in some patients.

Unique molecular identifiers were used to barcode this TCRbeta library. MiXCR was run by TCRdb on the PCR reads, yielding one entry per CDR3 protein. The data hold approximately 650,000 distinct CDR3 sequences, with about an eighth observed a single time. The V end was cut by 4 bases, the J end by 6 bases, with 4 bases between. The CDR3 covers 11 residues. CDR1 is MNHEY, CDR2 SVGAGI, per germline. This clonotype appeared many times. The antigen is not known. This material consisted of PBMCs, taken before TCRalphabeta/CD19-depleted stem cell transplant. This sequence was found in a girl aged 2 to 10 with congenital amegakaryocytic thrombocytopenia, due to receive a stem cell transplant. V and J are TRBV6-5 and TRBJ2-1; D is unresolved. The CDR3 region has the DNA TGTGCCAGCAGTTTCGTCAATGAGCAGTTCTTC. Its translation is CASSFVNEQFF.